This TCR beta chain was found in a study of OX40 agonist ivuxolimab in advanced cancers. The trim removed 5 bases at V and 6 bases at J, leaving 7 bases unmatched. In germline, CDR1 is SGHNT, CDR2 YENEEA. The CDR3 consists of 15 residues. Profiled with immunoSEQ multiplex PCR; TCRdb holds only in-frame clones, not every one. The data hold around 53,000 clones, with 65% to 85% observed a single time. Autoimmune disease history or systemic immunosuppression disqualified patients. The material was CD4+ or CD8+ T cells sorted from blood, obtained in a trial of the OX40 agonist ivuxolimab. This sequence originates from an adult with an advanced solid tumor such as melanoma, head and neck, liver or kidney cancer. The chain joins TRBV11-3 to TRBJ2-7; TRBD2 matches at 13 bases. DNA of the CDR3: TGTGCCAGCAGCCCCAGGACTAGCGGGAGAGGCGAGCAGTACTTC. This encodes CASSPRTSGRGEQYF.